A single sample gave rise to the 17 T cell receptor beta chains below, sequenced in a study of control samples from healthy donors and cancer patients. Clones were read by immunoSEQ multiplex PCR, and TCRdb kept only the in-frame ones, dropping some. The sample records roughly 200,000 clones, just under 95% being singletons. Sequences were obtained from blood. The receptors were sampled from a man aged 50 to 60 in good health.

The rearrangement links TRBV7-8 to TRBJ2-7, with a possible D match to TRBD2 (5 bases). Germline lookup yields CDR1 SGHVS and CDR2 FQNEAQ. V was shortened by 1 base and J by 3 bases, with 13 bases between the two germline ends. The length of the CDR3 is 15 residues. The CDR3 protein is CASSLEDGELYEQYF. The CDR3 nucleotides are TGTGCCAGCAGCTTAGAGGACGGGGAGCTCTACGAGCAGTACTTC.

This chain uses TRBV6-5 with TRBJ2-2, with D possibly matching TRBD2 (6 bases). This CDR3 comprises 14 residues. V was trimmed by 8 bases and J by 4 bases, leaving 14 bases between them. CDR1 and CDR2 from the germline V gene are MNHEY and SVGAGI. In DNA form, the CDR3 reads TGTGCCAGCCGGGAGCCGTTGTTCACCGGGGAGCTGTTTTTT. Its protein product is CASREPLFTGELFF.

Only one count was recorded for this clone. V usage is TRBV11-3 and J usage is TRBJ2-1; D is perhaps TRBD2 (7 bases). This CDR3 is built from 15 residues. Looked up from germline, CDR1 is SGHNT and CDR2 is YENEEA. Between the trimmed V and J ends, which lost 5 bases and 5 bases, there was a span of 16 bases. The CDR3 sequence: CASSPRGTQDNEQFF. DNA of the CDR3: TGTGCCAGCAGCCCGCGGGGGACACAGGACAATGAGCAGTTCTTC.

The chain has TRBV29-1 and TRBJ2-3; D assignment may be TRBD1 or TRBD2 (6 bases each). The CDR3 is 15 amino acids. Trimming left V 2 bases short and J 3 bases short, with 15 bases between. The germline CDR1 and CDR2 sequences are SQVTM and ANQGSEA. The CDR3 nucleotides read TGCAGCGTTGAATCGGGGGCCAGGGGAACAGATACGCAGTATTTT. It yields the protein CSVESGARGTDTQYF.

The V gene is TRBV27, the J gene TRBJ2-2; D possibly matches TRBD1 or TRBD2 (5 bases each). The CDR3 loop spans 14 amino acids. Trimming pared 5 bases from V and 6 bases from J, leaving 13 bases between. CDR1 and CDR2 from the germline V gene are MNHEY and SMNVEV (reference sequence). The CDR3 region is CASSASGHPGELFF. The CDR3 DNA reads TGTGCCAGCAGTGCCTCGGGGCATCCCGGGGAGCTGTTTTTT.

V is TRBV28 and J is TRBJ1-1; D not certain. The CDR3 runs 13 residues. Deletions cut 5 bases from V and 6 bases from J, with 13 bases between. Germline CDR1 reads MDHEN; CDR2 reads SYDVKM. The CDR3 coding sequence is TGTGCCAGCAGTAACTCAGACCGAGCTGAAGCTTTCTTT. The encoded protein is CASSNSDRAEAFF.

The chain carries TRBV10-2 and TRBJ2-5, with D perhaps assigned TRBD1 or TRBD2 (5 bases each). CDR1 is WSHSY and CDR2 is SAAADI in the germline V gene. The CDR3 has 14 residues. The V gene lost 6 bases and the J gene lost 7 bases, with 18 bases spanning the gap. The CDR3 protein is CASRDPGPQSTQYF. CDR3 coding DNA: TGCGCCAGCAGAGATCCGGGACCCCAGTCGACCCAGTACTTC.

The rearrangement uses TRBV2 and TRBJ1-5; perhaps TRBD1 as D (5 bases). There are 14 residues in the CDR3. From germline, CDR1 is SNHLY and CDR2 FYNNEI. Trimming stripped 3 bases from V and 7 bases from J, with 13 bases between. The CDR3: CASSDGGNQQPQHF. The CDR3 nucleotides are TGTGCCAGCAGTGATGGGGGAAACCAGCAGCCCCAGCATTTT.

The CDR3: CASSLVGTQLYEQYF. CDR3 sequence (DNA): TGTGCCAGCAGCTTGGTCGGGACTCAATTATACGAGCAGTACTTC. The chain carries TRBV5-5 and TRBJ2-7, with D perhaps matching TRBD2 (6 bases). The V and J ends lost 0 bases and 4 bases respectively, with 14 bases between them. This CDR3 contains 15 residues. Germline values: CDR1 SGHKS, CDR2 YYEKEE (reference sequence).

This chain joins TRBV6-5 and TRBJ1-6; the D is unclear. Trimming took off 6 bases at V and 9 bases at J, with 12 bases between the two ends. The CDR3 consists of 13 residues. Germline V CDR1 and CDR2: MNHEY, SVGAGI. CDR3 nucleotides: TGTGCCAGCAGGAGGGCCTCGGTTTCACCCCTCCACTTT. Protein: CASRRASVSPLHF.

The chain joins TRBV19 to TRBJ1-1, with TRBD1 matching 7 bases. The V gene end was trimmed by 5 bases and the J gene end by 1 base; junction bases not matched to a gene: 31. This CDR3 has 23 residues. Germline assignment: CDR1 LNHDA and CDR2 SQIVND (reference sequence). The CDR3 DNA follows: TGTGCCAGTAGTTCACTCCCGAGGGGATCGATCCAGTTTATACAGGGGCGGAACACTGAAGCTTTCTTT. Amino acids: CASSSLPRGSIQFIQGRNTEAFF.

The CDR3 is CAISEWGHTQYF. The CDR3, as DNA: TGTGCCATCAGTGAGTGGGGCCATACGCAGTATTTT. This chain joins TRBV10-3 and TRBJ2-3; TRBD1 might be the D (5 bases). V lost 1 base, J lost 7 bases, and 6 bases lay in between. The CDR3 spans 12 residues. From germline, CDR1 is ENHRY and CDR2 SYGVKD.

The rearrangement joins TRBV20-1 to TRBJ2-1; TRBD1 or TRBD2 may be the D gene (6 bases each). CDR3 size: 12 residues. Trimming shortened V by 3 bases and J by 10 bases, and 13 bases separated the two germline ends. The germline CDR1 and CDR2 sequences are DFQATT and SNEGSKA (reference sequence). In nucleotides, the CDR3 is TGCAGTGCTAGTCAGCCGGGGGCGGAGCAGTTCTTC. This codes for CSASQPGAEQFF.

The chain joins TRBV5-6 to TRBJ2-7, with 12 bases aligning to TRBD2. CDR1 SGHDT and CDR2 YYEEEE come from the germline V gene. V dropped 3 bases and J dropped 1; count of bases not matched to a gene: 5. The CDR3 is 16 residues long. CDR3 residues: CASSYPSGGVSYEQYF. The CDR3 DNA is TGTGCCAGCAGCTATCCTAGCGGGGGGGTATCCTACGAGCAGTACTTC.

The CDR3 loop reads CSALTSGFTDTQYF. The CDR3 coding sequence is TGCAGCGCCCTAACTAGCGGGTTCACAGATACGCAGTATTTT. V gene TRBV29-1 combines with J gene TRBJ2-3; TRBD2 matches 9 bases. This CDR3 comprises 14 residues. Germline CDR1 is SQVTM and CDR2 is ANQGSEA. Trimming at V came to 7 bases and at J to 2 bases, leaving 7 bases not matched to a gene.

The genes are TRBV5-1 and TRBJ2-1; 8 positions match TRBD2. Germline trimming cut 0 bases from V and 9 bases from J; bases unmatched to any gene: 14. Per germline, CDR1 SGHRS and CDR2 YFSETQ. The CDR3 consists of 17 residues. The CDR3 bases are TGCGCCAGCAGCTTGGAGCTTATGAGCGGGGGCGGGAGTGAGCAGTTCTTC. Translation gives CASSLELMSGGGSEQFF.

The chain has TRBV11-2 and TRBJ2-3, with TRBD2 matching 13 bases. CDR1 SGHAT and CDR2 FQNNGV come from the germline V gene. V shed 5 bases and J 4 bases; nucleotides not matched to a gene: 6. The CDR3 length is 16 residues. The CDR3 nucleotides read TGTGCCAGCAGCACTACTAGCGGGGGGGCGGCAGATACGCAGTATTTT. Translation gives CASSTTSGGAADTQYF.